Shown below are 4 T cell receptor beta chains from a single sample sequenced in a study of T cells in Graves' hyperthyroidism and ophthalmopathy. Researchers took RNA transcripts and amplified the TCR beta CDR3 regions from them. The HTBI set primed first-round TCR CDR3 RT-PCR. TCRdb used MiXCR to reprocess the multiplex PCR reads, holding one entry per CDR3 protein. The repertoire holds fewer than 600,000 distinct CDR3 sequences, 11% to 15% seen once, with 11% to 15% in the top ten. Material: blood. Source of these receptors: a woman aged 35 to 49 with Graves' hyperthyroidism.

This clonotype was detected ten times or more. J is TRBJ1-1 and V is TRBV6-1; 10 nucleotides align to TRBD1. V was clipped by 6 bases and J by 0 bases; unmatched bases: 4. Germline V gives CDR1 MNHNS, CDR2 SASEGT. This CDR3 is 15 amino acids long. The CDR3 bases are TGTGCCAGCAGGAGGGACAGGGGAATGAACACTGAAGCTTTCTTT. It specifies CASRRDRGMNTEAFF.

This clonotype appeared a few times. The rearrangement joins TRBV7-6 to TRBJ1-3, with 8 bases aligning to TRBD1. The CDR3 is made up of 15 amino acids. Unmatched junction bases numbered 3, after V lost 3 bases and J lost 2 bases. From germline, CDR1 is SGHVS and CDR2 FNYEAQ. The CDR3: CASSLIQGAGNTIYF. The CDR3, as DNA: TGTGCCAGCAGCTTGATACAGGGGGCTGGAAACACCATATATTTT.

This clonotype has a count of ten or more. The chain recombines TRBV12-3 or TRBV12-4 with TRBJ2-1; D possibly matches TRBD1 or TRBD2 (5 bases each). This CDR3 has 16 residues. The ends were cut back, 0 bases at V and 4 bases at J, with 13 bases in the middle. Here the CDR3 DNA reads TGTGCCAGCAGTTTAGCGCTGGGGACGACTTACAATGAGCAGTTCTTC. Protein product: CASSLALGTTYNEQFF.

There are many counts of this clonotype. The rearrangement joins TRBV24-1 to TRBJ2-5; TRBD2 matches 7 bases. This CDR3 region has 17 residues. J was trimmed by 4 bases and V by 2 bases; bases with no gene match: 12. Germline lookup yields CDR1 KGHDR and CDR2 SFDVKD. CDR3 DNA sequence: TGTGCCACCAGTGATTCCCTCTCGCGGGAGCTCGTAGAGACCCAGTACTTC. Its protein product is CATSDSLSRELVETQYF.